This TCR beta chain is from a study of T cell responses to AZD1222 COVID-19 vaccine. CDR1 is SEHNR and CDR2 is FQNEAQ in the germline V gene (reference sequence). The CDR3 consists of 14 residues. Trimming at V came to 4 bases and at J to 1 base, leaving 0 bases not matched to a gene. Clones were read by immunoSEQ multiplex PCR, and TCRdb kept only the in-frame ones, dropping some. The sample has over 130,000 clones; approximately 94% are singletons. The input for sequencing was peripheral blood, taken on day 0 of AZD1222 vaccination. The clonotype originates from an adult in good health. J is TRBJ1-5 and V is TRBV7-9; 8 bases fit TRBD1. The CDR3 loop is CASSWTGSNQPQHF. In DNA form, the CDR3 reads TGTGCCAGCAGCTGGACAGGGAGCAATCAGCCCCAGCATTTT.